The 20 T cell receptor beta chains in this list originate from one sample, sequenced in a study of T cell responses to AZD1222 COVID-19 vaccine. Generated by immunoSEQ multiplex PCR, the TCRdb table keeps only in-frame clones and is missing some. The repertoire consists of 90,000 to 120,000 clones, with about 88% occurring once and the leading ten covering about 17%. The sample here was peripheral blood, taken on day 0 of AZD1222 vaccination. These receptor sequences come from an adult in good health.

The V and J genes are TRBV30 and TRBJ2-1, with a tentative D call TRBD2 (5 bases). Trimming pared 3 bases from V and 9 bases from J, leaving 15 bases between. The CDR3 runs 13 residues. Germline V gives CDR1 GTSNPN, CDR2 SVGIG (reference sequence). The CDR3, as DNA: TGTGCCTGGAGCTACGGGGAGTTGGTTGAGCAGTTCTTC. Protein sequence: CAWSYGELVEQFF.

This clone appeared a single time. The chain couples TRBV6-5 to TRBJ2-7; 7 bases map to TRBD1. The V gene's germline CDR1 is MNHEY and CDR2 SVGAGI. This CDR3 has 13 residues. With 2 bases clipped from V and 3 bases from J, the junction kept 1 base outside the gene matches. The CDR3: CASSYDRDYEQYF. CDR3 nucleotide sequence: TGTGCCAGCAGTTACGACAGGGACTACGAGCAGTACTTC.

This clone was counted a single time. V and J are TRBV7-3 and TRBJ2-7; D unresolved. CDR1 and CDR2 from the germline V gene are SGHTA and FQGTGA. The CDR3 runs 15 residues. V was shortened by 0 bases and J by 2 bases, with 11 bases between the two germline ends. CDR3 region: CASSLTFGPAYEQYF. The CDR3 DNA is TGTGCCAGCAGCTTAACGTTCGGGCCTGCCTACGAGCAGTACTTC. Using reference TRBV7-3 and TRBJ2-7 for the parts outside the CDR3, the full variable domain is GAGVSQTPSNKVTEKGKYVELRCDPISGHTALYWYRQSLGQGPEFLIYFQGTGAADDSGLPNDRFFAVRPEGSVSTLKIQRTERGDSAVYLCASSLTFGPAYEQYFGPGTRLTVT.

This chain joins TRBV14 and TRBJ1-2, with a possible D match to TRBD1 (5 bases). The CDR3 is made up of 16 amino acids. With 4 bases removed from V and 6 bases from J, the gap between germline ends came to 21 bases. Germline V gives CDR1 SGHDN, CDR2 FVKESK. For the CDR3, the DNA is TGTGCCAGCAGCCTAACGTGGGGCCCGGAAGGTGATGGCTACACCTTC. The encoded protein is CASSLTWGPEGDGYTF.

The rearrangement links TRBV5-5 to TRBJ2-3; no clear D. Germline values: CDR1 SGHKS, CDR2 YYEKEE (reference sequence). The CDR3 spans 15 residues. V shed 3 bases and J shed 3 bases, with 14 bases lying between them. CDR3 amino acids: CASSSRQSLTDTQYF. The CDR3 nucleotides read TGTGCCAGCAGCTCTCGTCAGAGCCTGACAGATACGCAGTATTTT.

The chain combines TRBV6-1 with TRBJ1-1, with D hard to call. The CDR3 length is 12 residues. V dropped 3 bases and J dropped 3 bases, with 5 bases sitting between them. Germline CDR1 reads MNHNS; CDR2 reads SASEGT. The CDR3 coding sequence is TGTGCCAGCAGTGAGGTTGACACTGAAGCTTTCTTT. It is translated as CASSEVDTEAFF.

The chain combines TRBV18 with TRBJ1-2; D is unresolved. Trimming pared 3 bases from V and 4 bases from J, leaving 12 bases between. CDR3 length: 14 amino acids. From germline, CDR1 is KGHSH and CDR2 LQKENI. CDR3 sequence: CASSPSGESYGYTF. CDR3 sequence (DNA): TGTGCCAGCTCACCCAGCGGGGAAAGCTATGGCTACACCTTC. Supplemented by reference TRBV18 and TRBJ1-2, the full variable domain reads NAGVMQNPRHLVRRRGQEARLRCSPMKGHSHVYWYRQLPEEGLKFMVYLQKENIIDESGMPKERFSAEFPKEGPSILRIQQVVRGDSAAYFCASSPSGESYGYTFGSGTRLTVV.

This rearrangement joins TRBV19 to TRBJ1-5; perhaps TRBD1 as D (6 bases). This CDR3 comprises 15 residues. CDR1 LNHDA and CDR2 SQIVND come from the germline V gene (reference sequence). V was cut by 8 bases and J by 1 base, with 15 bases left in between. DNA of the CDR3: TGTGCCAGTTCTGGGGGGGCGCGGAGCAATCAGCCCCAGCATTTT. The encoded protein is CASSGGARSNQPQHF. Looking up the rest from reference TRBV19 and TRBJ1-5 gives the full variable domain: DGGITQSPKYLFRKEGQNVTLSCEQNLNHDAMYWYRQDPGQGLRLIYYSQIVNDFQKGDIAEGYSVSREKKESFPLTVTSAQKNPTAFYLCASSGGARSNQPQHFGDGTRLSIL.

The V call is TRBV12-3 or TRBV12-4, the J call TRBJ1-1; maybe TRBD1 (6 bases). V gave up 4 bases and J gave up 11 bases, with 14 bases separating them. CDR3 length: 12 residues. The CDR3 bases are TGTGCCAGCAGTTCCGTCTCAGGGGACGCTTTCTTT. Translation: CASSSVSGDAFF.

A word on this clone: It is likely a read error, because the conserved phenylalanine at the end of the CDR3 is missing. The CDR3 is CASSLGGRGMNSPLHL. As DNA, the CDR3 is TGTGCCAGCAGCTTGGGTGGGAGGGGTATGAATTCACCCCTCCACCTT. The chain joins TRBV5-4 to TRBJ1-6, with D possibly matching TRBD1 (5 bases). Germline lookup yields CDR1 SGHNT and CDR2 YYREEE (reference sequence). The V and J ends lost 0 bases and 7 bases respectively, with 14 bases between them. The CDR3 spans 16 residues.

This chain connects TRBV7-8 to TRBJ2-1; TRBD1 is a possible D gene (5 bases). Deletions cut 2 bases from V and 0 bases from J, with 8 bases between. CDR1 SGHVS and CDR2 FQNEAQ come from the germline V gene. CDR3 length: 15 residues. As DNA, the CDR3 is TGTGCCAGCAGCTTACAGGGTAACTCCTACAATGAGCAGTTCTTC. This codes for CASSLQGNSYNEQFF.

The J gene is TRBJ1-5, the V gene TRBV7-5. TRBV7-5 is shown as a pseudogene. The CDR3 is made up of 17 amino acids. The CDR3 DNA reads TGTGTCAGAAGCCCAGCCGTCGGGGAGGATAGCAATCAGCCCCAGCATTTT. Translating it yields CVRSPAVGEDSNQPQHF.

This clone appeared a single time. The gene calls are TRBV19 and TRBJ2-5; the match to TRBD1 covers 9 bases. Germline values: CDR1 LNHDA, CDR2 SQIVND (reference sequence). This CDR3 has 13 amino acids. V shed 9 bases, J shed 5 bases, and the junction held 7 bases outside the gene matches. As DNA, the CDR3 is TGTGCCAGCGGGACAGGGAGGACGGAGACCCAGTACTTC. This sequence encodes CASGTGRTETQYF.

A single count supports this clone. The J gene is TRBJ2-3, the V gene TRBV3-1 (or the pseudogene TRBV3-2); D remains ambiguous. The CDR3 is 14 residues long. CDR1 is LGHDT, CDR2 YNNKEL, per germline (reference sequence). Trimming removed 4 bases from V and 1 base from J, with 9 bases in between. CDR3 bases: TGTGCCAGCAGCCGCGAGGTTCGCACAGATACGCAGTATTTT. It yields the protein CASSREVRTDTQYF.

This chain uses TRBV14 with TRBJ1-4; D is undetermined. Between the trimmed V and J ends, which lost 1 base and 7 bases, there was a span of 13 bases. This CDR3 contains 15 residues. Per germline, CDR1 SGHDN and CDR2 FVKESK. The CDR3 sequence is CASSQVSQWREKLFF. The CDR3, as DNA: TGTGCCAGCAGCCAAGTAAGTCAGTGGCGTGAAAAACTGTTTTTT. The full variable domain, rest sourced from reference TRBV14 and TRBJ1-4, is EAGVTQFPSHSVIEKGQTVTLRCDPISGHDNLYWYRRVMGKEIKFLLHFVKESKQDESGMPNNRFLAERTGGTYSTLKVQPAELEDSGVYFCASSQVSQWREKLFFGSGTQLSVL.

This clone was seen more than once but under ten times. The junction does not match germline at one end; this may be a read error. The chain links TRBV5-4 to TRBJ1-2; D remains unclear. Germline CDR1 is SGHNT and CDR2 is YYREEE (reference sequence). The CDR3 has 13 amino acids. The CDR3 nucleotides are TGTGCCAGCAGCTTGACCACTGCCATTTCGTTGGCCTTC. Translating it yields CASSLTTAISLAF.

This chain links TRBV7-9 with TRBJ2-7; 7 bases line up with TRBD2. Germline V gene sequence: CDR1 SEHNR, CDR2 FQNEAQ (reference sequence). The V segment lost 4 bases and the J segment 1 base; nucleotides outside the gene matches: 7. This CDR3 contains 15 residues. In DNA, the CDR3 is TGTGCCAGCAGCTCCCGGACTAGTTTGTCCTACGAGCAGTACTTC. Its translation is CASSSRTSLSYEQYF.

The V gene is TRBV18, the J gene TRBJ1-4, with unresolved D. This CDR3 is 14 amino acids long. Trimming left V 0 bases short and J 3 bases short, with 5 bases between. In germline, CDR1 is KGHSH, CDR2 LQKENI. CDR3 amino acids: CASSPPPANEKLFF. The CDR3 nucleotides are TGTGCCAGCTCACCACCGCCGGCTAATGAAAAACTGTTTTTT. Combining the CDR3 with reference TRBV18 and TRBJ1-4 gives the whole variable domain NAGVMQNPRHLVRRRGQEARLRCSPMKGHSHVYWYRQLPEEGLKFMVYLQKENIIDESGMPKERFSAEFPKEGPSILRIQQVVRGDSAAYFCASSPPPANEKLFFGSGTQLSVL.

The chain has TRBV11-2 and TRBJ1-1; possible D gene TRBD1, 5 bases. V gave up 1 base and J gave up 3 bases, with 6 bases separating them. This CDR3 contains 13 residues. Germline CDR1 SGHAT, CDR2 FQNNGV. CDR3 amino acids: CASSLARDTEAFF. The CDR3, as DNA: TGTGCCAGCAGCTTAGCCAGGGACACTGAAGCTTTCTTT.

The CDR3 DNA is TGTGCCAGCAGTGAAGGGGGCAGTCAGAACACTGAAGCTTTCTTT. Translating it yields CASSEGGSQNTEAFF. The chain joins TRBV6-1 to TRBJ1-1; D is perhaps TRBD1 (5 bases). Germline CDR1 is MNHNS and CDR2 is SASEGT. V lost 1 base and J lost 1, with 10 bases in between. The CDR3 contains 15 residues.